The T cell receptor beta chain described here comes from a study of shared T cell receptors in the human thymus. V lost 0 bases to trimming and J lost 6 bases; unmatched junction nucleotides: 6. Per the germline V gene, CDR1 is KGHSH and CDR2 is LQKENI. CDR3 length: 17 residues. Assay: immunoSEQ multiplex PCR; the TCRdb copy retains only in-frame clones and omits some. This table holds hundreds of thousands of clones, approximately 85% found once. The sample also formed part of further work on human thymus T cells. As that report states: The study used thymus tissue resected during corrective heart surgery.

The TCR originated in a girl younger than two with a congenital heart defect. Sequenced: thymocytes. This chain uses TRBV18 with TRBJ2-2; 11 bases fit TRBD1. The DNA for the CDR3 is TGTGCCAGCTCACCACCTGCCGGGACAGGGGGTCCCGGGGAGCTGTTTTTT. Translated, it gives CASSPPAGTGGPGELFF.